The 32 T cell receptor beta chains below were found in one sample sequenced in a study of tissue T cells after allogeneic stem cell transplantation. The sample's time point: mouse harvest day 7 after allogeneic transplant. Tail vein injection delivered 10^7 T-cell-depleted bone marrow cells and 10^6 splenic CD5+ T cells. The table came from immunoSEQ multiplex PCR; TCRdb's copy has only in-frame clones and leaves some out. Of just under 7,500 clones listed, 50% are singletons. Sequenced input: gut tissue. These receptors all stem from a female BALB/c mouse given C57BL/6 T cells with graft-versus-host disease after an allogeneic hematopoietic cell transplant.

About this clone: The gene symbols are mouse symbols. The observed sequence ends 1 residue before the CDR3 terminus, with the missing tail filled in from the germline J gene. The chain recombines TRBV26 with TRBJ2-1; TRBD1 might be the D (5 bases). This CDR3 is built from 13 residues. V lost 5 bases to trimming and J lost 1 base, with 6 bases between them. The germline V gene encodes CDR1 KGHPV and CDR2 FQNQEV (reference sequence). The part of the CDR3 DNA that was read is TGTGCCAGCAGTTCAGGGAACTATGCTGAGCAGTTC. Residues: CASSSGNYAEQF. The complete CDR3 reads CASSSGNYAEQFF.

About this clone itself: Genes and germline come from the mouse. CDR3 bases read: TGTGCCAGCAGCCAAACAGGGTTCACAGAAGTCTTC. Translation gives CASSQTGFTEVF. The entire CDR3 protein is CASSQTGFTEVFF. The V gene is TRBV3, the J gene TRBJ1-1, with a possible D match to TRBD1 (6 bases). The read finishes 1 residue shy of the CDR3 end, and the germline J gene is used to complete it. The CDR3 sequence is 13 residues long. The germline V gene encodes CDR1 SNHLY and CDR2 FYNGKV (reference sequence). With 5 bases removed from V and 4 bases from J, the gap between germline ends came to 11 bases. Using reference TRBV3 and TRBJ1-1 for the parts outside the CDR3, the full variable domain is GPKVLQIPSHQIIDMGQMVTLNCDPVSNHLYFYWYKQILGQQMEFLVNFYNGKVMEKSKLFKDQFSVERPDGSYFTLKIQPTALEDSAVYFCASSQTGFTEVFFGKGTRLTVV.

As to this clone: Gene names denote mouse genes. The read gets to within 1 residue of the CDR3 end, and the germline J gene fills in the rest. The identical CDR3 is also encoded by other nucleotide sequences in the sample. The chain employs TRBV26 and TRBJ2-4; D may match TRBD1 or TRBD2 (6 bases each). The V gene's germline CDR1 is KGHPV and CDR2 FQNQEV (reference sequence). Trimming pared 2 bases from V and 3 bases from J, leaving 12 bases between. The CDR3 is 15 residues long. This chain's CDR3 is CASSLGGGGQNTLYF. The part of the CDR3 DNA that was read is TGTGCCAGCAGTCTGGGGGGCGGGGGGCAAAACACCTTGTAC.

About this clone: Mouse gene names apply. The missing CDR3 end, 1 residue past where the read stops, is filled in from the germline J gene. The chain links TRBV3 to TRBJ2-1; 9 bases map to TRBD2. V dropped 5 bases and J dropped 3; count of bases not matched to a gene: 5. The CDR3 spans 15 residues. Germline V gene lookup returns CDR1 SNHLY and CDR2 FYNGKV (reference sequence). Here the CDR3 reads CASSPYWGAYAEQFF. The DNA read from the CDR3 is TGTGCCAGCAGCCCTTACTGGGGGGCCTATGCTGAGCAGTTC.

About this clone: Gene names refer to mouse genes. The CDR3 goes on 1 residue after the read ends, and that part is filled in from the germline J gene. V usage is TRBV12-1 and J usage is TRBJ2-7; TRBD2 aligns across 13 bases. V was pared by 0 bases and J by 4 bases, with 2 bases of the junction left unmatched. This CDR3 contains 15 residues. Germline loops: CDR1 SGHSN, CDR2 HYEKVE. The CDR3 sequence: CASSLEGLGGYEQYF. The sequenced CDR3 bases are TGTGCCAGCTCTCTCGAGGGACTGGGGGGGTATGAACAGTAC.

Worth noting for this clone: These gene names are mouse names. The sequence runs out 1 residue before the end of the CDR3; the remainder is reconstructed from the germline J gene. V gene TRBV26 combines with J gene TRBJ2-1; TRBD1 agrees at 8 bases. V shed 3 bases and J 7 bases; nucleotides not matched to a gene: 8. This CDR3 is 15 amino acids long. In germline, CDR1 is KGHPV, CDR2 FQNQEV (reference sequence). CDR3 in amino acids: CASSLGQGAVAEQFF. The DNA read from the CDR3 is TGTGCCAGCAGTCTAGGTCAGGGGGCGGTGGCTGAGCAGTTC.

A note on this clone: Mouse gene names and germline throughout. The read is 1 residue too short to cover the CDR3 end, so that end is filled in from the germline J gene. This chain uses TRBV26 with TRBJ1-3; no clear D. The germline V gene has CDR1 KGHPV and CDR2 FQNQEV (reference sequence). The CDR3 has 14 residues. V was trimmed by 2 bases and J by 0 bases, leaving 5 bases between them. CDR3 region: CASSLMDSGNTLYF. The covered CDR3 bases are TGTGCCAGCAGTCTGATGGATTCTGGAAATACGCTCTAT. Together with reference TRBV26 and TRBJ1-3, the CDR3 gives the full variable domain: NSKVIQTPRYLVKGQGQKAKMRCIPEKGHPVVFWYQQNKNNEFKFLINFQNQEVLQQIDMTEKRFSAECPSNSPCSLEIQSSEAGDSALYLCASSLMDSGNTLYFGEGSRLIVV.

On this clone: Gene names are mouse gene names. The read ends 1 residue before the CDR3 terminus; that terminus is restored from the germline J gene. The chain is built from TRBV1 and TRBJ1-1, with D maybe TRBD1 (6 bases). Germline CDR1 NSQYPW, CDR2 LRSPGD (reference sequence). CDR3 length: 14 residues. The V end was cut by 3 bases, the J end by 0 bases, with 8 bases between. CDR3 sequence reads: CTCSAGTTNTEVFF. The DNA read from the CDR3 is TGCACCTGCAGTGCCGGGACAACAAACACAGAAGTCTTC.

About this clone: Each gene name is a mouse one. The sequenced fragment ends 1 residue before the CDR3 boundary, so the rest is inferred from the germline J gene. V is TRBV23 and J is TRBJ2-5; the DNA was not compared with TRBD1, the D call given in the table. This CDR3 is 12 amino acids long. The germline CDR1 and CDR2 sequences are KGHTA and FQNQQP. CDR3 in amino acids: CSSSLQGGTQYF. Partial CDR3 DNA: TGCTCCAGCAGCCTACAGGGGGGCACCCAGTAC.

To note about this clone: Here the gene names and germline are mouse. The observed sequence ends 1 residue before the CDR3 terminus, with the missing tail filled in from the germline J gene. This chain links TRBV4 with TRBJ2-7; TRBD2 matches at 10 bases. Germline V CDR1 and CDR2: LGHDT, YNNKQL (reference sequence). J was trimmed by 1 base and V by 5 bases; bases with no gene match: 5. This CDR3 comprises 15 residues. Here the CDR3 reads CASSRDWGPSYEQYF. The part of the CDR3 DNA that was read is TGTGCCAGCAGCCGGGACTGGGGCCCTTCCTATGAACAGTAC.

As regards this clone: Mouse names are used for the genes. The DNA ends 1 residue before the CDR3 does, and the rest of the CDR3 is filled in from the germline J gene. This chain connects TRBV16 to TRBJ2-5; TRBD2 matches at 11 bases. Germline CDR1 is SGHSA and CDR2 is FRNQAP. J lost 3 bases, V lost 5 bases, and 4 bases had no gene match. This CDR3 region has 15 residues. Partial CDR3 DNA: TGTGCAAGCAGCCCTCGGACTGGGGGGCAAGACACCCAGTAC. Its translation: CASSPRTGGQDTQY. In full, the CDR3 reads CASSPRTGGQDTQYF.

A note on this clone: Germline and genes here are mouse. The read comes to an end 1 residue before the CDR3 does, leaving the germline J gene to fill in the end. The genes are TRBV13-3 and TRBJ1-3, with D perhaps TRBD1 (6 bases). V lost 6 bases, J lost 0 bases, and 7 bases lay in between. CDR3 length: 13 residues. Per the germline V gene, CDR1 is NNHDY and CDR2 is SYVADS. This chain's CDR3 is CASTDSSGNTLYF. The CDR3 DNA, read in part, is TGTGCCAGCACGGACAGTTCTGGAAATACGCTCTAT.

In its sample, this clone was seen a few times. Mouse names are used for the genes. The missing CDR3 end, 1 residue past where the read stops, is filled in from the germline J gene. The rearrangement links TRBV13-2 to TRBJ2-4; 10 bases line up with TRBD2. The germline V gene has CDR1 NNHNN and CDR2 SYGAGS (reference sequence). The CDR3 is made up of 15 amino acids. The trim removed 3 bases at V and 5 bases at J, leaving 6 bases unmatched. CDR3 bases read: TGTGCCAGCGGTGGTCGACTGGGGGGTTTAAACACCTTGTAC. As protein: CASGGRLGGLNTLY. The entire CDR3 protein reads CASGGRLGGLNTLYF.

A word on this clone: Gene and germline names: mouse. CDR3 loop: CASSMDWGENTLYF. The CDR3 bases that were read are TGTGCCAGCAGTATGGACTGGGGGGAAAACACCTTGTAC. The chain uses TRBV26 and TRBJ2-4; TRBD2 matches at 11 bases. The CDR3 is cut off 1 residue early in the read; its end comes from the germline J gene. Germline V lookup: CDR1 KGHPV, CDR2 FQNQEV (reference sequence). The CDR3 extends over 14 amino acids. Unmatched junction bases numbered 2, after V lost 5 bases and J lost 4 bases.

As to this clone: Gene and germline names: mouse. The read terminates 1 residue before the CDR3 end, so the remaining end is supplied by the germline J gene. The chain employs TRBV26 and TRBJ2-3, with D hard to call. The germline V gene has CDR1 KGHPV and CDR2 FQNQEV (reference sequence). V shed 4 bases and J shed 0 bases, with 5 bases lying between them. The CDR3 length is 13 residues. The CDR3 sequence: CASSPVSAETLYF. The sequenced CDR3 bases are TGTGCCAGCAGTCCAGTTAGTGCAGAAACGCTGTAT.

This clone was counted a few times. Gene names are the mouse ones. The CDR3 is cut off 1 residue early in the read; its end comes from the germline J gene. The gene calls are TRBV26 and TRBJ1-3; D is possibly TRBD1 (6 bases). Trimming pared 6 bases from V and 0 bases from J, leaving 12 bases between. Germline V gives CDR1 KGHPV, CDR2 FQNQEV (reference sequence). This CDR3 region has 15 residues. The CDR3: CASSRDIPSGNTLYF. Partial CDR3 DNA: TGTGCCAGCAGCCGGGACATCCCTTCTGGAAATACGCTCTAT.

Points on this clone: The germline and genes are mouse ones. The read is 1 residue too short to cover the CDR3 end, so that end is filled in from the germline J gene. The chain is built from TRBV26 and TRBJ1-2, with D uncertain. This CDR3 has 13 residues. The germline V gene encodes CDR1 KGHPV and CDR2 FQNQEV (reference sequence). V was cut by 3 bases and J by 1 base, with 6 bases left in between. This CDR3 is CASSLQINSDYTF. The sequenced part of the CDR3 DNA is TGTGCCAGCAGTCTCCAGATAAACTCCGACTACACC.

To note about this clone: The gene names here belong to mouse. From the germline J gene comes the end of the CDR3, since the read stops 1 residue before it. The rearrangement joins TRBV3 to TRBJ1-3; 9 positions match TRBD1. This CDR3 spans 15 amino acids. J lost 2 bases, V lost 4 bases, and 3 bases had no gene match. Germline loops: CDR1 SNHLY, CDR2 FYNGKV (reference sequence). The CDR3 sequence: CASSYTGGPGNTLYF. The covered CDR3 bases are TGTGCCAGCAGCTATACAGGGGGCCCTGGAAATACGCTCTAT.

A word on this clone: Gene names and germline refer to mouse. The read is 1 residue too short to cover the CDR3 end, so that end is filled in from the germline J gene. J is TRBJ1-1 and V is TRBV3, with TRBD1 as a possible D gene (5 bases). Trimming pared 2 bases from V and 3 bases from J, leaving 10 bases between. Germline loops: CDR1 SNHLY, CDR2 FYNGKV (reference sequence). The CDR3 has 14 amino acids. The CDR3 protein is CASSLTSRDTEVFF. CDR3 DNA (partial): TGTGCCAGCAGCTTAACGTCCAGGGACACAGAAGTCTTC. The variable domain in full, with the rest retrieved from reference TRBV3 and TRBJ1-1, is GPKVLQIPSHQIIDMGQMVTLNCDPVSNHLYFYWYKQILGQQMEFLVNFYNGKVMEKSKLFKDQFSVERPDGSYFTLKIQPTALEDSAVYFCASSLTSRDTEVFFGKGTRLTVV.

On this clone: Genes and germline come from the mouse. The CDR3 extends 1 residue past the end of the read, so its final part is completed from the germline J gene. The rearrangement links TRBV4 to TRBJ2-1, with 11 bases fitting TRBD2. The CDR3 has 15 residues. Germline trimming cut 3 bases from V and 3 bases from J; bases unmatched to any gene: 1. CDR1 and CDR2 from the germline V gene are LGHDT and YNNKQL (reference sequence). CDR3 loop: CASSYDWGGYAEQFF. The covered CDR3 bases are TGTGCCAGCAGCTATGACTGGGGGGGCTATGCTGAGCAGTTC.

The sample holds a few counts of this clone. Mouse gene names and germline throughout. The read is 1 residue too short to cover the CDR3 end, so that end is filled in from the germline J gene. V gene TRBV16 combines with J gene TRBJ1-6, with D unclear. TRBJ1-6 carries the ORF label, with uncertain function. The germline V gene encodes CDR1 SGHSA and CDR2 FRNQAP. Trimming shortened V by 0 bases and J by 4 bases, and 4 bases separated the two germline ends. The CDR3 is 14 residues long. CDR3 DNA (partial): TGTGCAAGCAGCTTAGATTCATATAATTCGCCCCTCTAC. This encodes CASSLDSYNSPLY. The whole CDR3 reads CASSLDSYNSPLYF.

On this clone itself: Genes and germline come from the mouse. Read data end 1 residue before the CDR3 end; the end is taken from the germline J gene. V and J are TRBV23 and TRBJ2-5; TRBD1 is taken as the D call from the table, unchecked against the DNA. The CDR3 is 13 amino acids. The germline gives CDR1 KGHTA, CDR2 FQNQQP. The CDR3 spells CSSSQLHKDTQYF. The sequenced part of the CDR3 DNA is TGCTCCAGCAGTCAATTACACAAAGACACCCAGTAC.

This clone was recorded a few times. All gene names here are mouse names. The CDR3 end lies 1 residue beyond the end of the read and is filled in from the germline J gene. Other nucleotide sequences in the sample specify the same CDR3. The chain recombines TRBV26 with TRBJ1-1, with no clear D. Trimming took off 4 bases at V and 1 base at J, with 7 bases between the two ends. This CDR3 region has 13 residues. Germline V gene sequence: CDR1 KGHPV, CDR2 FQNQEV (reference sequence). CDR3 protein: CASSRSGNTEVFF. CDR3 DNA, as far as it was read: TGTGCCAGCAGTCGGTCAGGGAACACAGAAGTCTTC.

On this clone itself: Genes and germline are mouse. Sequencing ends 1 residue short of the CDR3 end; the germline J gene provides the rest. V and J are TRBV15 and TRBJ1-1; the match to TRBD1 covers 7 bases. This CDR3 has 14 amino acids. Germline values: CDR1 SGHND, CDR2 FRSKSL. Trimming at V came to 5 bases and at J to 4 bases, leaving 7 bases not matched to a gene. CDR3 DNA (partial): TGTGCCAGCAGTCGACAGGGAGGGAGCACAGAAGTCTTC. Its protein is CASSRQGGSTEVF. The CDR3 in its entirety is CASSRQGGSTEVFF.

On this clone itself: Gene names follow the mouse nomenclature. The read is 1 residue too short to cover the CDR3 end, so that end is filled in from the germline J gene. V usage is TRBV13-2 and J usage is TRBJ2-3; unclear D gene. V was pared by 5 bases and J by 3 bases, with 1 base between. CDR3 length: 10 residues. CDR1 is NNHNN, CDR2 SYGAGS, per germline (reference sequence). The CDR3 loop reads CASGAETLYF. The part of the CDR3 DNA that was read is TGTGCCAGCGGGGCAGAAACGCTGTAT.

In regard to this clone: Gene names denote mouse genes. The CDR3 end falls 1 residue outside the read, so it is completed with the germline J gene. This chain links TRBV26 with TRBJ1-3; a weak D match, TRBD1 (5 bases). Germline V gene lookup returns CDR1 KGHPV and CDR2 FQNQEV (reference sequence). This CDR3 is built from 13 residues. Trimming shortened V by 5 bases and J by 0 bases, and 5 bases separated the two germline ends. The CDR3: CASSGGSGNTLYF. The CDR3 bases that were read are TGTGCCAGCAGTGGGGGTTCTGGAAATACGCTCTAT.

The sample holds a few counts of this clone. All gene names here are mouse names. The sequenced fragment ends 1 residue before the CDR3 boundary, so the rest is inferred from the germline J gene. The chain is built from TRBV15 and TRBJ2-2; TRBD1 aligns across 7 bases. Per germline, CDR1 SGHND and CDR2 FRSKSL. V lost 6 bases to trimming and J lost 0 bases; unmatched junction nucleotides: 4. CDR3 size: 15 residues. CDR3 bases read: TGTGCCAGCAGCCAGGGACAGACAAACACCGGGCAGCTCTAC. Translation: CASSQGQTNTGQLY. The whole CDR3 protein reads CASSQGQTNTGQLYF.

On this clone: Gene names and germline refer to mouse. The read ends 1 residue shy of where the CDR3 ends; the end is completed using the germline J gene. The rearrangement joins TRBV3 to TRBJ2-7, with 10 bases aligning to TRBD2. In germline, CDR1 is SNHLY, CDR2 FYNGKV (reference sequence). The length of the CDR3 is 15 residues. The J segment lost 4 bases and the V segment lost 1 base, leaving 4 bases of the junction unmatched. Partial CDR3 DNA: TGTGCCAGCAGCTTAGAACGGACTGGGGGATATGAACAGTAC. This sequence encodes CASSLERTGGYEQY. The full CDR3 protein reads CASSLERTGGYEQYF.

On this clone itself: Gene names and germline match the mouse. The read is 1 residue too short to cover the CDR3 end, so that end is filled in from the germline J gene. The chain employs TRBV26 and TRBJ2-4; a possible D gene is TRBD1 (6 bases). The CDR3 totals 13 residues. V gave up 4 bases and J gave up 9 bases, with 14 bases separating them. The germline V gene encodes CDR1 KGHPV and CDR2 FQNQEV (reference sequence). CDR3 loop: CASSPDSKSTLYF. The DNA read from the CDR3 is TGTGCCAGCAGTCCGGACAGCAAATCGACCTTGTAC.

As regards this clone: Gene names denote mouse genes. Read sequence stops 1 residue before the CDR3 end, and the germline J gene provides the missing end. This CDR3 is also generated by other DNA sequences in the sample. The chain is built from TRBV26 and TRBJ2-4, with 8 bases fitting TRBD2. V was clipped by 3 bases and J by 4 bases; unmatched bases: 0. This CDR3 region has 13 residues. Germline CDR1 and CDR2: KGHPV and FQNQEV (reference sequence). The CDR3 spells CASSLGGENTLYF. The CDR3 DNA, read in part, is TGTGCCAGCAGTCTTGGGGGGGAAAACACCTTGTAC.

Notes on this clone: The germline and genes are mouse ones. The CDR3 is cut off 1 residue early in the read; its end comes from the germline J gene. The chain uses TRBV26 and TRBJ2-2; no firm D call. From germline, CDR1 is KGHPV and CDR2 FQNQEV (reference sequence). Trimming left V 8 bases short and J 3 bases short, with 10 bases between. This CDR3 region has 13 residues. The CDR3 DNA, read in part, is TGTGCCAGCGGCGGGGTTCACACCGGGCAGCTCTAC. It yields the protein CASGGVHTGQLY. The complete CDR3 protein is CASGGVHTGQLYF.

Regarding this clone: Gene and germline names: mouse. The CDR3 protein is CASSLNWQNTLYF. The sequenced CDR3 bases are TGTGCCAGCAGCTTAAACTGGCAAAACACCTTGTAC. The rearrangement uses TRBV3 and TRBJ2-4; TRBD2 might be the D (5 bases). The read falls 1 residue short of the CDR3 end, and the missing part is taken from the germline J gene. Looked up from germline, CDR1 is SNHLY and CDR2 is FYNGKV (reference sequence). Trimming cost V 2 bases and J 3 bases, with 6 bases left between them. The CDR3 spans 13 residues.